These T cell receptor beta chains were read from a single sample in a study of regulatory T cells in long-lasting Graves disease. TCRdb passed the multiplex PCR reads through MiXCR, listing each CDR3 protein once. The sample has around 400,000 distinct CDR3 sequences; roughly 20% are singletons. The source was peripheral blood mononuclear cells (PBMCs), collected when the disease was refractory, from a patient treated with antithyroid drugs. Receptors originate from a woman aged 40 to 55 with Graves disease. Each CDR3 is given with its conserved first and last residue. D genes are given only for firm matches. Size is omitted from some rows. Given values are once, few, many or a class for expanded clones.

clone size	V gene	J gene	D gene	CDR3 DNA	CDR3 protein
NA	TRBV20-1	TRBJ2-7	NA	TGCAGTGCTAGACGAGGGAGGACTTCCTACGAGCAGTACTTC	CSARRGRTSYEQYF
NA	TRBV5-4	TRBJ2-7	NA	TGTGCCAGCAGCTTGGTGGGGTCCCTATCTGGAGAGCAGTACTTC	CASSLVGSLSGEQYF
many	TRBV6-1	TRBJ2-6	TRBD2	TGTGCCAGCAGTAAACTAGCGGGAGCTGGGGCCAACGTCCTGACTTTC	CASSKLAGAGANVLTF
many	TRBV28	TRBJ2-7	NA	TGTGCCAGCAGTACGGCACGGGGAAGATACGAGCAGTACTTC	CASSTARGRYEQYF
NA	TRBV28	TRBJ1-5	NA	TGTGCCATTAAATCCGACAGATATAGCAATCAGCCCCAGCATTTT	CAIKSDRYSNQPQHF
many	TRBV7-8	TRBJ1-5	NA	TGTGCCAGCAGTTTTGGTGGGGGGGTGAGCAATCAGCCCCAGCATTTT	CASSFGGGVSNQPQHF
NA	TRBV14	TRBJ2-2	NA	TGTGCCAGCAGCGCGGAGCTTGGGGACACCGGGGAGCTGTTTTTT	CASSAELGDTGELFF
many	TRBV13	TRBJ1-2	NA	TGTGCCAGCAGGGCCACAAGTCGACCGGCCGGGTATGGCTACACCTTC	CASRATSRPAGYGYTF
NA	TRBV28	TRBJ2-1	NA	TGTGCCAGCAGCCCCGACCGGGTGGCGGGCAATGAGCAGTTCTTC	CASSPDRVAGNEQFF
many	TRBV2	TRBJ2-2	TRBD1	TGTGCCAGCAGCCAAGGACAGGGAGTTACCGGGGAGCTGTTTTTT	CASSQGQGVTGELFF
NA	TRBV7-9	TRBJ2-4	NA	TGTGCCAGCAGCTTAGTGTACCAAGTTACCCATTCTCTAGCCAAAAACATTCAGTACTTC	CASSLVYQVTHSLAKNIQYF
NA	TRBV3-1	TRBJ2-7	NA	TGTGCCAGCAGCCGCGCACTTGGCGACGGAGGCGAGCAGTACTTC	CASSRALGDGGEQYF
NA	TRBV2	TRBJ1-5	NA	TGTGCCAGCGGGGAGGACAGATTTCTTTATAGCAATCAGCCCCAGCATTTT	CASGEDRFLYSNQPQHF
once	TRBV7-2	TRBJ2-7	TRBD2	TGTGCCAGCAGCAAAGCGGGGGGTTCTTACGAGCAGTACTTC	CASSKAGGSYEQYF
few	TRBV5-1	TRBJ2-7	NA	TGCGCCAGCAGCCCGTCGGTCGATGGTCGGAACGAGCAGTACTTC	CASSPSVDGRNEQYF
NA	TRBV28	TRBJ2-5	NA	TGTGCCAGCAGTCTACGTCCTCCGGGGGCGGGGGAGACCCAGTACTTC	CASSLRPPGAGETQYF
many	TRBV28	TRBJ1-5	NA	TGTGCCAGCAAGGACAGAATAGATCAGCCCCAGCATTTT	CASKDRIDQPQHF
NA	TRBV7-9	TRBJ2-2	NA	TGTGCCAGCAGCTCCCTCCGACATATCTCACCGGACACCGGGGAGCTGTTTTTT	CASSSLRHISPDTGELFF
many	TRBV28	TRBJ2-6	NA	TGTGCCAGCAGTTTGGACATTCGAAGCTCTGGGGCCAACGTCCTGACTTTC	CASSLDIRSSGANVLTF
few	TRBV19	TRBJ1-5	TRBD1	TGTGCCAGTAGTATAGATGGAGGGGGCGACCAGCCCCAGCATTTT	CASSIDGGGDQPQHF
NA	TRBV28	TRBJ1-6	TRBD1	TGTGCCAGCAGTGACTACAGGGGCGGGCATAACTCACCCCTCCACTTT	CASSDYRGGHNSPLHF
few	TRBV27	TRBJ2-7	TRBD2	TGTGCCAGCAGTCCCCGTACCGGGAGGGCCCCCTTCTCCTACGAGCAGTACTTC	CASSPRTGRAPFSYEQYF
many	TRBV28	TRBJ2-7	TRBD2	TGTGCCAGCAGCTCTGCGGGAGACTTTCCCTACGAGCAGTACTTC	CASSSAGDFPYEQYF
few	TRBV7-9	TRBJ2-2	TRBD1	TGTGCCAGCAGCTCGACAGGGGAAGGCGGGGAGCTGTTTTTT	CASSSTGEGGELFF
NA	TRBV7-9	TRBJ2-5	NA	TGTGCCAGCAGTCGAGACCTAGGGACCCAGTACTTC	CASSRDLGTQYF
many	TRBV2	TRBJ1-1	NA	TGTGCCAGCAGAGCCAGCAAGGGGGAAAGTTGGCCTCCCCTCTTCAACACTGAAGCTTTCTTT	CASRASKGESWPPLFNTEAFF
many	TRBV28	TRBJ2-5	TRBD1	TGTGCCAGCAGTACGACAGGGGAGTGGGGGCGCGGAGGAGAGACCCAGTACTTC	CASSTTGEWGRGGETQYF
NA	TRBV2	TRBJ1-6	TRBD1	TGTGCCAGCCTTGGAGAGCAGGGACAGGCCACCTCCATTTGGGGTTCACCCCTCCACTTT	CASLGEQGQATSIWGSPLHF
many	TRBV7-3	TRBJ2-6	NA	TGTGCCAGCAGCTTAACGTCGGGAGCTGGGGCCAACGTCCTGACTTTC	CASSLTSGAGANVLTF
many	TRBV20-1	TRBJ2-4	NA	TGCAGTGCTAGAAACCTAGCCAAAAACATTCAGTACTTC	CSARNLAKNIQYF
many	TRBV19	TRBJ1-2	TRBD1	TGTGCCAGTAGTCAATCGACAGGGTCCACCTATGGCTACACCTTC	CASSQSTGSTYGYTF
few	TRBV20-1	TRBJ1-1	TRBD1	TGCAGTGCTCGAATGCCAGGGGGCGGCACTGAAGCTTTCTTT	CSARMPGGGTEAFF
many	TRBV28	TRBJ2-7	NA	TGTGCCAGCACCGGGGGCTACGAGCAGTACTTC	CASTGGYEQYF
many	TRBV20-1	TRBJ2-7	TRBD2	TGCAGTGCTAGGTCCCAGCGGGAAGGCCACGAGCAGTACTTC	CSARSQREGHEQYF
NA	TRBV28	TRBJ2-1	TRBD2	TGTGCCAGCAGTTCTCGGACTAGCGGGAGGCCACTCAATGAGCAGTTCTTC	CASSSRTSGRPLNEQFF
many	TRBV28	TRBJ2-7	NA	TGTGCCAGCACTTTAAGGGAGCTGGGGCAGGGTCGCCCCTACGAGCAGTACTTC	CASTLRELGQGRPYEQYF
many	TRBV28	TRBJ2-7	NA	TGTGCCAGCGTTTCAGGGGTTTCCTACGAGCAGTACTTC	CASVSGVSYEQYF
few	TRBV12-3/TRBV12-4	TRBJ2-5	TRBD2	TGTGCCAGCAGCTATGCAACAGCTAGCGGACAAGAGACCCAGTACTTC	CASSYATASGQETQYF
NA	TRBV7-9	TRBJ2-1	NA	TGTGCCAGCAGCTTAATGCGGGGCATGACCAATGAGCAGTTCTTC	CASSLMRGMTNEQFF
NA	TRBV14	TRBJ2-2	NA	TGTGCCAGCAGCCAGACTAGATCACACACCGGGGAGCTGTTTTTT	CASSQTRSHTGELFF
few	TRBV6-5	TRBJ1-2	TRBD1	TGTGCCAGCAGTTACGCCAGGACAGGCACCTATGGCTACACCTTC	CASSYARTGTYGYTF
few	TRBV20-1	TRBJ2-3	NA	TGCAGTGCTAGGGGGGACGGAGTCACAGATACGCAGTATTTT	CSARGDGVTDTQYF
NA	TRBV29-1	TRBJ1-2	NA	TGCAGCGTTCCTCGAAGGGGCACTAACTATGGCTACACCTTC	CSVPRRGTNYGYTF
few	TRBV6-1	TRBJ2-4	TRBD2	TGTGCCAGCAGGGGACTAGCGGCAGAAGTAAACATTCAGTACTTC	CASRGLAAEVNIQYF
few	TRBV10-3	TRBJ1-1	NA	TGTGCCATCAGCACCCCCGACGGGGTCACTGAAGCTTTCTTT	CAISTPDGVTEAFF
many	TRBV6-1	TRBJ2-4	TRBD1	TGTGCCAGCAGCCCTCAGGGGGTGGGACAACACGTCAAAAACATTCAGTACTTC	CASSPQGVGQHVKNIQYF
few	TRBV4-1	TRBJ2-7	TRBD1	TGCGCCAGCAGCCAAACGACAGGGGAATACCACGAGCAGTACTTC	CASSQTTGEYHEQYF
few	TRBV5-1	TRBJ2-7	NA	TGCGCCAGCAGCCGGGGGACAGCAAATACCTACGAGCAGTACTTC	CASSRGTANTYEQYF
NA	TRBV7-9	TRBJ2-5	NA	TGTGCCAGCAGCTTAGTAGGACCGTTGGAGACCCAGTACTTC	CASSLVGPLETQYF
NA	TRBV20-1	TRBJ1-6	NA	TGCAGTGCCCCCAGGGGTTCCTATAATTCACCCCTCCACTTT	CSAPRGSYNSPLHF
many	TRBV2	TRBJ1-6	NA	TGTGCCTCCTCCCGGGGAGGAAACTATTCACCCCTCCACTTT	CASSRGGNYSPLHF
many	TRBV28	TRBJ2-4	NA	TGTGCCAGCAACTACAGGGCCAAAAACATTCAGTACTTC	CASNYRAKNIQYF
many	TRBV28	TRBJ1-4	TRBD1	TGTGCCAGCAGCCCTAGGGGGCGGAGGGACGAAAAACTGTTTTTT	CASSPRGRRDEKLFF